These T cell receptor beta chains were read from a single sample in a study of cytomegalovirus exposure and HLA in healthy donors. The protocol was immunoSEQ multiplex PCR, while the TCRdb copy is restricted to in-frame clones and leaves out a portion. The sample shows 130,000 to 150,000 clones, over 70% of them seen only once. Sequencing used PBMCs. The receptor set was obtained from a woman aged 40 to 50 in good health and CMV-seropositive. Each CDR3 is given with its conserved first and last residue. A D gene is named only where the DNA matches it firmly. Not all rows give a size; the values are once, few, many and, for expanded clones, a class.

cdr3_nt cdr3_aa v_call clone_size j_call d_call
TGCGCCAGCAGCAGACTTCCCCAGGGAAGCGAGCAGTACTTC CASSRLPQGSEQYF TRBV5-1 few TRBJ2-7 NA
TGTGCCAGCAGTTTGTACCAAGACAGGGGGAAAGCTTTCTTT CASSLYQDRGKAFF TRBV6-5 NA TRBJ1-1 TRBD1
TGTGCCAGCAGATTTAGCGGGGGGGGTAGCTCCTACGAGCAGTACTTC CASRFSGGGSSYEQYF TRBV6-6 few TRBJ2-7 TRBD2
TGTGCCAGCAGTGGCAGGGAATTAGCCCAAGAGACCCAGTACTTC CASSGRELAQETQYF TRBV2 NA TRBJ2-5 NA
TGTGCCTGGCAACCTTTGGGCCTTAGGGAAAAACTGTTTTTT CAWQPLGLREKLFF TRBV30 NA TRBJ1-4 NA
TGTGCCACCAGCAGAACGGGACAGTGGGGTGTCGACACCTTC CATSRTGQWGVDTF TRBV15 NA TRBJ1-2 TRBD1
TGTGCCAGCAGCTTAAGTGGGAGCGGGGGCGAGGAGCAGTACTTC CASSLSGSGGEEQYF TRBV7-3 few TRBJ2-7 TRBD2
TGTGCCAGCAGCTGGGGACAGTTCAGCTCTGGGGCCAACGTCCTGACTTTC CASSWGQFSSGANVLTF TRBV5-6 NA TRBJ2-6 TRBD1
TGTGCCAGCAACGAGGTTAGCAATCAGCCCCAGCATTTT CASNEVSNQPQHF TRBV6-1 NA TRBJ1-5 NA
TGTGCCAGCAGCCAGGGATTGATCACCGGGGAGCTGTTTTTT CASSQGLITGELFF TRBV7-9 NA TRBJ2-2 NA
TGTGCCAGCAGTGATAGCGGGGGCTCCTACGAGCAGTACTTC CASSDSGGSYEQYF TRBV25-1 NA TRBJ2-7 TRBD2
TGTGCCAGCAGTGTGCGCTACGAGCAGTACTTC CASSVRYEQYF TRBV2 few TRBJ2-7 NA
TGTGCCAGCAGCAAGGACAGGGTTAATTTAGCCGGGGAGCTGTTTTTT CASSKDRVNLAGELFF TRBV5-4 few TRBJ2-2 TRBD1
TGTGCCAGCAGTCGACAGGGCTCCATGAACACTGAAGCTTTCTTT CASSRQGSMNTEAFF TRBV6-5 NA TRBJ1-1 TRBD1
TGTGCCACCAGCAGACCTAACCAGGGGGCCTACGAGCAGTACTTC CATSRPNQGAYEQYF TRBV15 NA TRBJ2-7 TRBD1
TGCGCCAGCAGCTTGGACACCCCCTACGAGCAGTACTTC CASSLDTPYEQYF TRBV5-1 NA TRBJ2-7 NA
TGTGCCAGCAGCCGGGAGCTGAATTCACCCCTCCACTTT CASSRELNSPLHF TRBV4-2 NA TRBJ1-6 NA
TGTGCCAGTGGACAGGCATGGGGCACTGAAGCTTTCTTT CASGQAWGTEAFF TRBV19 NA TRBJ1-1 TRBD1
TGTGCCAGCACCTATATGGGGGCGGAGGAGACCCAGTACTTC CASTYMGAEETQYF TRBV5-6 NA TRBJ2-5 NA
TGTGCCAGCAGCCAGGGTTTGCCGGGACAGGGAGGCTATGGCTACACCTTC CASSQGLPGQGGYGYTF TRBV4-2 NA TRBJ1-2 TRBD1
TGTGCCAGCAGTTTCCAGGGGGCAGGCCAAGAGACCCAGTACTTC CASSFQGAGQETQYF TRBV2 NA TRBJ2-5 TRBD1
TGTGCCAGCAGGCCCGACAGGGGGCGGGAGACCCAGTACTTC CASRPDRGRETQYF TRBV2 NA TRBJ2-5 TRBD1
TGTGCCAGCAGCTTGGCCGGGAAGACTAGTCGAAACATTCAGTACTTC CASSLAGKTSRNIQYF TRBV5-6 NA TRBJ2-4 NA
TGCGCCAGCAGTCCGCGGGGGGTTGATGGGCAGTACTTC CASSPRGVDGQYF TRBV5-1 NA TRBJ2-7 TRBD2
TGTGCCAGCTCATTAAAACAGGGTTACGAGCAGTACTTC CASSLKQGYEQYF TRBV18 NA TRBJ2-7 NA
TGTGCCAGCAGCTTGCTCAAGGGAGGGGAGACCCAGTACTTC CASSLLKGGETQYF TRBV5-6 NA TRBJ2-5 TRBD2
TGCGCCAGCAGCTACGCGCCCCGACAATCGTTAGCTAACTATGGCTACACCTTC CASSYAPRQSLANYGYTF TRBV5-1 few TRBJ1-2 NA
TGCAGCGTTGTCCGGGGGGACTATGGCTACACCTTC CSVVRGDYGYTF TRBV29-1 NA TRBJ1-2 NA
TGTGCCAGCAGCGTGTCGGGACTAGCGGGGGGTAACATTCAGTACTTC CASSVSGLAGGNIQYF TRBV9 NA TRBJ2-4 TRBD2
TGTGCCAGCAGCCAAGATTACCAGAGCGGGACGCCCCAGCATTTT CASSQDYQSGTPQHF TRBV4-2 few TRBJ1-5 NA
TGTGCCACCAGCAGGGGACAGGGGGCTACCTACGAGCAGTACTTC CATSRGQGATYEQYF TRBV15 NA TRBJ2-7 TRBD1
TGTGCCAGCTCACCACAGGGAGTCAATGAGCAGTTCTTC CASSPQGVNEQFF TRBV18 NA TRBJ2-1 NA
TGTGCCAGCAGTTCAACAGGGAATCAGCCCCAGCATTTT CASSSTGNQPQHF TRBV6-1 few TRBJ1-5 NA
TGTTCCAGCAGCCCACGGGAGAGCTCCTATAATTCACCCCTCCACTTT CSSSPRESSYNSPLHF TRBV7-9 NA TRBJ1-6 NA
TGTGCCAGCAGCCCGCAGGTGAACACTGAAGCTTTCTTT CASSPQVNTEAFF TRBV7-2 NA TRBJ1-1 NA
TGCGCCAGCAGCAAAGCTGGACAGGGCTTATATGGCTACACCTTC CASSKAGQGLYGYTF TRBV4-1 NA TRBJ1-2 TRBD1
TGTGCCAGCAGCTTTGGACAAGACACTGAAGCTTTCTTT CASSFGQDTEAFF TRBV7-9 NA TRBJ1-1 NA
TGTGCCAGCAGCCAAGGACAGGCCGGGACCCAGTACTTC CASSQGQAGTQYF TRBV4-2 once TRBJ2-5 NA
TGTGCCAGCAGTTCCCCGGCAGGGGGCGCCGGGACCCAGTACTTC CASSSPAGGAGTQYF TRBV28 NA TRBJ2-5 TRBD1
TGCGCCAGCAGCCTAACCGGGACAGGGGAGGCAGGAAACACCATATATTTT CASSLTGTGEAGNTIYF TRBV5-1 NA TRBJ1-3 TRBD1
TGTGCCAGCAGTCTAACAAAGACAAGAATCGAAAATTCACCCCTCCACTTT CASSLTKTRIENSPLHF TRBV27 NA TRBJ1-6 NA
TGTGCCAGCAGTCCCATTACTCCCTCCTATAATTCACCCCTCCACTTT CASSPITPSYNSPLHF TRBV11-2 NA TRBJ1-6 NA
TGTGCCAGCAGCGCGACATCTCACGACGGCTCCTACGAGCAGTACTTC CASSATSHDGSYEQYF TRBV4-2 NA TRBJ2-7 NA
TGTGCCAGCAGTGAAGTAACACGTAATGAAAAACTGTTTTTT CASSEVTRNEKLFF TRBV2 NA TRBJ1-4 NA
TGTGCCAGCAGCCCAAACCCATCTATCTACAATGAGCAGTTCTTC CASSPNPSIYNEQFF TRBV7-3 NA TRBJ2-1 NA
TGTGCCAGCAGACCCCAAGCGGGGGGGCCCCACGAGCAGTACTTC CASRPQAGGPHEQYF TRBV6-6 NA TRBJ2-7 TRBD2
TGTGCCAGCAAGGTAGGGGCGGGGAATGGCTACACCTTC CASKVGAGNGYTF TRBV11-2 NA TRBJ1-2 NA
TGTGCCATCAGTGAGTTAGGACGGACAACCTACGAGCAGTACTTC CAISELGRTTYEQYF TRBV10-3 NA TRBJ2-7 NA
TGTGCCAGCAGCTTAGCCAGTGGCCAGCCCCAGCATTTT CASSLASGQPQHF TRBV7-9 NA TRBJ1-5 NA
TGTGCCAGCAGTGCTTCTGGACAGGGGGGCTACACCTTC CASSASGQGGYTF TRBV2 NA TRBJ1-2 TRBD1
TGTGCCAGCAGCCCACGCACATCTTCCCCCTACGAGCAGTACTTC CASSPRTSSPYEQYF TRBV6-5 few TRBJ2-7 NA
TGCGCCAGCAGCTTGAAGACTAGCGGGGGCACAGATACGCAGTATTTT CASSLKTSGGTDTQYF TRBV5-1 NA TRBJ2-3 TRBD2
TGTGCCAGCAGCGCCCAGCCGCAGGGTACAGATACGCAGTATTTT CASSAQPQGTDTQYF TRBV11-2 NA TRBJ2-3 NA
TGTGCCAGCAGCTTGTTCGGACAGGGGGACTATGGCTACACCTTC CASSLFGQGDYGYTF TRBV5-6 NA TRBJ1-2 TRBD1